The clone carrying this T cell receptor beta chain was observed a few times. These data belong to a study of T cell repertoires in ileal Crohn's disease. About the research overall: Patients had a median roughly 8-year disease duration, and roughly 32% were active smokers.

Here immunoSEQ multiplex PCR was the method, and the copy in TCRdb shows in-frame clones only, minus some. The data hold approximately 4,700 clones, with roughly four fifths observed a single time. The sequenced sample was ileal tissue. The sequence was collected from an adult with Crohn's disease.

CDR3 loop: CASSVGTGNQPQHF. In DNA, the CDR3 is TGTGCCAGCAGTGTTGGGACAGGGAATCAGCCCCAGCATTTT. This rearrangement joins TRBV6-1 to TRBJ1-5; 9 nucleotides match TRBD1. J was trimmed by 4 bases and V by 4 bases; bases with no gene match: 2. CDR3 length: 14 residues. Germline lookup yields CDR1 MNHNS and CDR2 SASEGT.